The 12 T cell receptor beta chains in this list originate from one sample, sequenced in a study of blood T cells in healthy people across ages. PCR was performed a second time for about 7 to 11 cycles using a sample-barcoded 5' primer and a J-beta primer mix. MiXCR, applied by TCRdb to the 5' RACE reads, yields one record per CDR3 protein. Of around 1,000,000 distinct CDR3 sequences listed, about 23% are singletons. The sample was also reused in another study, on T cells of mothers and their children.

The specimen was blood. The receptors shown here come from a girl aged 2 to 10 in good health.

This clonotype appeared a few times. The V gene is TRBV6-2 or TRBV6-3, the J gene TRBJ1-5; a possible D gene is TRBD1 (6 bases). Trimming took off 2 bases at V and 4 bases at J, with 9 bases between the two ends. CDR1 and CDR2 from the germline V gene are MNHEY and SVGEGT. The CDR3 has 14 residues. The CDR3 loop is CASSYGGGNQPQHF. The CDR3 DNA sequence: TGTGCCAGCAGTTACGGAGGGGGTAATCAGCCCCAGCATTTT.

The V call is TRBV9, the J call TRBJ1-2, with 9 bases fitting TRBD1. After removal of 2 bases from V and 8 bases from J, the junction contained 10 bases not matched to a gene. The germline gives CDR1 SGDLS, CDR2 YYNGEE. The CDR3 sequence is 15 residues long. CDR3 coding DNA: TGTGCCAGCAGCGTCCGGGACAGGGATTTTGGGGGCTACACCTTC. It codes for CASSVRDRDFGGYTF.

The chain employs TRBV24-1 and TRBJ2-5; D might be TRBD1 or TRBD2, each matching 5 bases. V shed 3 bases and J shed 4 bases, with 11 bases lying between them. The CDR3 contains 14 residues. Germline-derived CDR1 and CDR2 are KGHDR and SFDVKD. The CDR3 here is CATSDRGVGETQYF. DNA of the CDR3: TGTGCCACCAGTGATCGAGGGGTCGGAGAGACCCAGTACTTC.

This clonotype was observed a few times. The V call is TRBV5-1, the J call TRBJ1-3; D is perhaps TRBD1 (5 bases). This CDR3 has 14 amino acids. Between the trimmed V and J ends, which lost 5 bases and 0 bases, there was a span of 9 bases. Germline CDR1 is SGHRS and CDR2 is YFSETQ. CDR3 residues: CASRDISSGNTIYF. The CDR3 nucleotides are TGCGCCAGCAGGGACATTAGCTCTGGAAACACCATATATTTT.

In nucleotides, the CDR3 is TGCAGTGCTAGCCGGGACACAGTCTATGGCTACACCTTC. It yields the protein CSASRDTVYGYTF. The rearrangement joins TRBV20-1 to TRBJ1-2; D may be TRBD1 (6 bases). Per germline, CDR1 DFQATT and CDR2 SNEGSKA (reference sequence). The CDR3 has 13 amino acids. V lost 3 bases and J 4 bases, leaving 12 bases between the germline ends.

The rearrangement uses TRBV20-1 and TRBJ2-1; TRBD1 agrees at 10 bases. This CDR3 is 17 amino acids long. V lost 0 bases, J lost 4 bases, and 9 bases stayed unmatched. Germline CDR1 DFQATT, CDR2 SNEGSKA (reference sequence). This chain's CDR3 is CSARDETGQGGYNEQFF. CDR3 DNA sequence: TGCAGTGCTAGAGATGAAACCGGACAGGGGGGGTACAATGAGCAGTTCTTC.

This clonotype has only a few counts. The chain uses TRBV28 and TRBJ2-7; maybe TRBD1 (5 bases). This CDR3 is built from 13 residues. Germline-derived CDR1 and CDR2 are MDHEN and SYDVKM. Trimming took 5 bases from V and 12 from J, leaving 20 bases between them. CDR3 nucleotides: TGTGCCAGCAGTCCATCCAGGGTCATGGGGCTGTACTTC. Its protein is CASSPSRVMGLYF.

The chain carries TRBV27 and TRBJ1-2; 8 nucleotides match TRBD1. V was pared by 2 bases and J by 7 bases, with 9 bases of the junction left unmatched. CDR1 is MNHEY, CDR2 SMNVEV, per germline (reference sequence). The CDR3 is 15 residues long. CDR3: CASSLKVGTGSGYTF. The CDR3 nucleotides read TGTGCCAGCAGTTTAAAGGTCGGGACAGGTAGTGGCTACACCTTC.

V and J are TRBV7-9 and TRBJ2-1; D perhaps matches TRBD1 (7 bases). The J call may be faulty, since TRBJ2-5 better matches the DNA end. The CDR3 covers 15 residues. The V gene's germline CDR1 is SEHNR and CDR2 FQNEAQ (reference sequence). The CDR3 DNA follows: TGTGCCAGCAGCCCAAGACAGGGAGGAGGAGAGACCCAGTACTTC. This translates into CASSPRQGGGETQYF.

In its sample, this clonotype was seen many times. The chain combines TRBV6-2 or TRBV6-3 with TRBJ2-1; a weak D match, TRBD2 (5 bases). Germline V gene data show CDR1 as MNHEY and CDR2 as SVGEGT. V was cut by 8 bases and J by 8 bases, with 13 bases left in between. This CDR3 has 12 residues. The CDR3 spells CASGREDYEQFF. Written as DNA, the CDR3 is TGTGCCAGCGGGAGAGAGGATTATGAGCAGTTCTTC.

This clonotype appeared a few times. Since the CDR3 does not end with the conserved phenylalanine or tryptophan, this likely comes from a read error. The chain has TRBV6-5 and TRBJ2-7, with TRBD2 as a possible D gene (5 bases). Per germline, CDR1 MNHEY and CDR2 SVGAGI. V was trimmed by 2 bases and J by 7 bases, leaving 12 bases between them. This CDR3 spans 13 amino acids. The chain's CDR3 is CASSYGAAAEQYL. CDR3 nucleotides: TGTGCCAGCAGTTACGGAGCGGCGGCTGAGCAGTACCTC.

The chain combines TRBV29-1 with TRBJ2-2, with TRBD1 as a possible D gene (5 bases). The CDR3 is 12 amino acids. Per the germline V gene, CDR1 is SQVTM and CDR2 is ANQGSEA. With 2 bases removed from V and 5 bases from J, the gap between germline ends came to 6 bases. The CDR3 bases are TGCAGCGTTGAACAGGGAACCGGGGAGCTGTTTTTT. Protein: CSVEQGTGELFF.